The 14 T cell receptor beta chains below come from one sample, sequenced in a study of shared clonotypes between healthy human individuals. Measured with immunoSEQ multiplex PCR; TCRdb has only the in-frame clones, and not every one. The sample has about 1.1 million clones; roughly 74% are singletons. The sequenced sample was memory CD4+ T cells from PBMCs. Subset denoted: CD45RA-negative fraction. These receptors were collected from a man aged 18 to 30 in good health. Some clones in this sample may be carry-over from other donors' samples.

This rearrangement joins TRBV19 to TRBJ2-3, with 7 bases aligning to TRBD2. V was clipped by 9 bases and J by 3 bases; unmatched bases: 15. Germline CDR1 LNHDA, CDR2 SQIVND (reference sequence). The CDR3 contains 16 residues. The CDR3 loop reads CASHREDEDGTDTQYF. CDR3 nucleotides: TGTGCCAGCCACCGGGAGGATGAAGACGGTACAGATACGCAGTATTTT. Using reference TRBV19 and TRBJ2-3 for the parts outside the CDR3, the full variable domain is DGGITQSPKYLFRKEGQNVTLSCEQNLNHDAMYWYRQDPGQGLRLIYYSQIVNDFQKGDIAEGYSVSREKKESFPLTVTSAQKNPTAFYLCASHREDEDGTDTQYFGPGTRLTVL.

The DNA for the CDR3 is TGTGCCAGCAGCAGCAGGGCACCCTCAGAGGGCGGGCAGTTCTTC. This codes for CASSSRAPSEGGQFF. The J gene is TRBJ2-1, the V gene TRBV2; tentatively, D is TRBD1 or TRBD2 (5 bases each). V shed 6 bases and J shed 12 bases, with 24 bases lying between them. The CDR3 spans 15 residues. Germline loops: CDR1 SNHLY, CDR2 FYNNEI.

This clone was recorded only once. This rearrangement joins TRBV5-1 to TRBJ2-1; D perhaps matches TRBD2 (6 bases). V was cut by 1 base and J by 6 bases, with 17 bases left in between. The germline V gene has CDR1 SGHRS and CDR2 YFSETQ. This CDR3 comprises 16 residues. DNA of the CDR3: TGCGCCAGCAGCTTGTTGAGAGCGGGTCGTCGCAATGAGCAGTTCTTC. Amino acid sequence: CASSLLRAGRRNEQFF.

The V gene is TRBV27, the J gene TRBJ2-7; 8 nucleotides align to TRBD1. The CDR3 length is 15 residues. Germline CDR1 MNHEY, CDR2 SMNVEV (reference sequence). V lost 0 bases to trimming and J lost 4 bases; unmatched junction nucleotides: 5. CDR3 region: CASSLSSGQGYEQYF. The CDR3 DNA reads TGTGCCAGCAGTTTATCGTCAGGACAGGGTTACGAGCAGTACTTC.

This clone was seen only a few times. This same CDR3 is encoded by further DNA sequences in the sample. The chain joins TRBV5-1 to TRBJ2-7; 7 bases map to TRBD1. The CDR3 is made up of 15 amino acids. With V trimmed by 0 bases and J by 1 base, 4 bases remained unmatched. Germline loops: CDR1 SGHRS, CDR2 YFSETQ. CDR3 sequence reads: CASSLGGTVSYEQYF. The CDR3, as DNA: TGCGCCAGCAGCTTGGGGGGGACAGTTTCCTACGAGCAGTACTTC.

On this clone: This CDR3 is also generated by other DNA sequences in the sample. V gene TRBV29-1 combines with J gene TRBJ2-3, with D hard to call. The CDR3 consists of 12 residues. The germline gives CDR1 SQVTM, CDR2 ANQGSEA. Trimming shortened V by 3 bases and J by 3 bases, and 7 bases separated the two germline ends. In DNA form, the CDR3 reads TGCAGCGTTGATTCCGGGACAGATACGCAGTATTTT. It yields the protein CSVDSGTDTQYF.

The chain recombines TRBV7-2 with TRBJ2-2; 13 positions match TRBD2. V shed 3 bases and J 7 bases; nucleotides not matched to a gene: 8. This CDR3 spans 17 amino acids. The germline V gene encodes CDR1 SGHTA and CDR2 FQGNSA. This chain's CDR3 is CASSFTGTSGTGGELFF. The DNA of the CDR3 is TGTGCCAGCAGCTTTACCGGGACTAGCGGGACGGGCGGGGAGCTGTTTTTT. Complete variable domain (other parts from reference TRBV7-2 and TRBJ2-2): GAGVSQSPSNKVTEKGKDVELRCDPISGHTALYWYRQSLGQGLEFLIYFQGNSAPDKSGLPSDRFSAERTGGSVSTLTIQRTQQEDSAVYLCASSFTGTSGTGGELFFGEGSRLTVL.

This clone has at least ten counts. The rearrangement uses TRBV20-1 and TRBJ2-5; possible D gene TRBD1, 6 bases. CDR3 length equals 11 residues. Trimming shortened V by 4 bases and J by 7 bases, and 10 bases separated the two germline ends. Germline assignment: CDR1 DFQATT and CDR2 SNEGSKA (reference sequence). Here the CDR3 DNA reads TGCAGTGCTATCTTAGGGGGGACCCAGTACTTC. It translates to CSAILGGTQYF.

The gene calls are TRBV2 and TRBJ2-7; 11 bases map to TRBD1. The CDR3 spans 15 residues. From germline, CDR1 is SNHLY and CDR2 FYNNEI. Trimming at V came to 7 bases and at J to 5 bases, leaving 10 bases not matched to a gene. CDR3 protein: CASTEQGQGADEQYF. The CDR3, as DNA: TGTGCCAGCACCGAGCAAGGACAGGGGGCAGACGAGCAGTACTTC.

The genes are TRBV7-9 and TRBJ2-3, with TRBD2 matching 12 bases. The CDR3 length is 16 residues. In germline, CDR1 is SEHNR, CDR2 FQNEAQ (reference sequence). V gave up 2 bases and J gave up 5 bases; unmatched junction bases: 5. CDR3 region: CASSLSLAGGIDTQYF. The CDR3 nucleotides are TGTGCCAGCAGCTTAAGTCTAGCGGGAGGGATAGATACGCAGTATTTT.

This clone was recorded a few times. Given a much more abundant clone one base away, this may be a read error. The chain recombines TRBV7-2 with TRBJ1-5, with D perhaps TRBD1 (5 bases). V lost 5 bases and J lost 1, with 6 bases in between. Germline CDR1 and CDR2: SGHTA and FQGNSA. The CDR3 length is 13 residues. For the CDR3, the DNA is TGTGCCAGCAGCCGGGACAGCAATCAGCCCCAGCATTTT. This sequence encodes CASSRDSNQPQHF.

V and J are TRBV12-5 and TRBJ1-5, with D unclear. The CDR3 is 9 amino acids. Germline CDR1 is LGHNT and CDR2 is FRNRAP. For the CDR3, the DNA is TGTGCCCCCCCTCAGCCCCAGCATTTT. The encoded protein is CAPPQPQHF.

This chain connects TRBV5-1 to TRBJ1-1; D call uncertain. The CDR3 is 14 residues long. Germline values: CDR1 SGHRS, CDR2 YFSETQ. V lost 1 base, J lost 0 bases, and 7 bases lay in between. DNA of the CDR3: TGCGCCAGCAGCTTGAGCTGGATGAACACTGAAGCTTTCTTT. Translating gives CASSLSWMNTEAFF.

This clone was detected only a few times. V is TRBV6-1 and J is TRBJ2-7; D gene unclear. This CDR3 spans 15 amino acids. Germline V CDR1 and CDR2: MNHNS, SASEGT. Trimming left V 2 bases short and J 4 bases short, with 15 bases between. The CDR3 loop is CASSESWGSQYEQYF. CDR3 in DNA: TGTGCCAGCAGTGAAAGTTGGGGAAGCCAGTACGAGCAGTACTTC.